Listed here are 13 T cell receptor beta chains from one sample, sequenced in a study of cytomegalovirus exposure and HLA in healthy donors. The PCR made use of 60 Vbeta and 13 Jbeta primers. Generated by immunoSEQ multiplex PCR, the TCRdb table keeps only in-frame clones and is missing some. The sample includes a few hundred thousand clones, about 90% seen only once; the top ten take around 2.1%. The sample was PBMCs. These receptors were collected from a woman aged 18-30 years in good health and CMV-seronegative.

The chain employs TRBV5-4 and TRBJ1-2, with a tentative D call TRBD1 (5 bases). The CDR3 covers 13 residues. The germline gives CDR1 SGHNT, CDR2 YYREEE (reference sequence). V was cut by 0 bases and J by 7 bases, with 10 bases left in between. CDR3 bases: TGTGCCAGCAGCTTGGATCTGGGGGGTGGCTACACCTTC. Translated: CASSLDLGGGYTF.

The chain uses TRBV5-1 and TRBJ2-7, with 7 nucleotides matching TRBD1. The germline V gene has CDR1 SGHRS and CDR2 YFSETQ. The CDR3 has 15 residues. J was trimmed by 7 bases and V by 0 bases; bases with no gene match: 10. The DNA of the CDR3 is TGCGCCAGCAGCTTGGAAGGGGGCTCGATTGGGGAGCAGTACTTC. Translation gives CASSLEGGSIGEQYF.

The V gene is TRBV4-1, the J gene TRBJ1-1; D may be TRBD1 (5 bases). V gave up 1 base and J gave up 1 base, with 10 bases separating them. CDR3 length: 15 residues. Germline values: CDR1 MGHRA, CDR2 YSYEKL. CDR3 coding DNA: TGCGCCAGCAGCCAAGGACGACAGCAGAACACTGAAGCTTTCTTT. It translates to CASSQGRQQNTEAFF.

The V and J genes are TRBV18 and TRBJ2-7; D ambiguous. Trimming left V 2 bases short and J 4 bases short, with 9 bases between. The length of the CDR3 is 13 residues. The V gene's germline CDR1 is KGHSH and CDR2 LQKENI. The CDR3 protein is CASSPGQPYEQYF. Here the CDR3 DNA reads TGTGCCAGCTCACCAGGGCAACCATACGAGCAGTACTTC.

A word on this clone: The junction and the germline gene differ at one end; a read error may be behind it. V usage is TRBV13 and J usage is TRBJ1-4, with D perhaps matching TRBD1 (6 bases). The germline V gene has CDR1 PRHDT and CDR2 FYEKMQ (reference sequence). This CDR3 region has 15 residues. CDR3 in amino acids: CASSRRTETNEKLLF. The CDR3 nucleotides are TGTGCCAGCAGCAGGAGGACAGAAACTAATGAAAAACTGCTTTTT.

The V gene is TRBV6-1, the J gene TRBJ2-7; 10 bases agree with TRBD2. The CDR3 has 15 residues. Trimming took 2 bases from V and 6 from J; bases not matched to a gene: 7. From germline, CDR1 is MNHNS and CDR2 SASEGT. CDR3: CASSEPSGGAGEQYF. The DNA for the CDR3 is TGTGCCAGCAGTGAACCAAGCGGGGGGGCCGGCGAGCAGTACTTC.

The chain has TRBV5-6 and TRBJ1-1, with 10 bases fitting TRBD1. From germline, CDR1 is SGHDT and CDR2 YYEEEE. V shed 4 bases and J 9 bases; nucleotides not matched to a gene: 12. This CDR3 region has 15 residues. The chain's CDR3 is CASSRTGGLEGQAFF. CDR3 sequence (DNA): TGTGCCAGCAGCCGGACAGGGGGACTAGAGGGCCAAGCTTTCTTT.

The genes are TRBV6-5 and TRBJ1-2; 7 nucleotides line up with TRBD1. Trimming at V came to 0 bases and at J to 4 bases, leaving 8 bases not matched to a gene. This CDR3 is built from 16 residues. Germline values: CDR1 MNHEY, CDR2 SVGAGI. CDR3 in DNA: TGTGCCAGCAGTTACTCGAGGACAGGCACAGGCTATGGCTACACCTTC. Encoded protein: CASSYSRTGTGYGYTF.

About this clone: Additional DNA sequences in this sample encode the identical CDR3. The chain joins TRBV29-1 to TRBJ1-1; D gene ambiguous. This CDR3 is 13 amino acids long. Trimming pared 3 bases from V and 1 base from J, leaving 9 bases between. Germline V CDR1 and CDR2: SQVTM, ANQGSEA. CDR3 sequence (DNA): TGCAGCGTTGAGGGGAGGGCGAACACTGAAGCTTTCTTT. Its protein is CSVEGRANTEAFF.

The V call is TRBV6-5, the J call TRBJ1-5, with TRBD1 matching over 7 bases. CDR1 is MNHEY, CDR2 SVGAGI, per germline. The CDR3 extends over 14 amino acids. After removal of 6 bases from V and 2 bases from J, the junction contained 4 bases not matched to a gene. The CDR3 region is CASRATGGNQPQHF. The CDR3 nucleotides read TGTGCCAGCAGGGCAACAGGGGGCAATCAGCCCCAGCATTTT.

This clone showed up just once. This rearrangement joins TRBV27 to TRBJ2-1; D perhaps matches TRBD1 (5 bases). The ends were cut back, 7 bases at V and 3 bases at J, with 16 bases in the middle. Germline CDR1 MNHEY, CDR2 SMNVEV (reference sequence). This CDR3 has 15 amino acids. The CDR3 DNA reads as TGTGCCAGCACCCACGACAGAGGTAACTACAATGAGCAGTTCTTC. Its translation is CASTHDRGNYNEQFF.

J is TRBJ1-1 and V is TRBV14; 11 nucleotides line up with TRBD1. The V and J ends lost 5 bases and 5 bases, in that order; junction bases with no gene match: 13. Germline V lookup: CDR1 SGHDN, CDR2 FVKESK. The CDR3 is 17 amino acids. This CDR3 reads CASSIGQGAWAWTEAFF. The CDR3 DNA is TGTGCCAGCAGCATAGGACAGGGGGCTTGGGCCTGGACTGAAGCTTTCTTT.

V is TRBV6-1 and J is TRBJ1-4; a possible D gene is TRBD1 (6 bases). V was trimmed by 6 bases and J by 7 bases, leaving 12 bases between them. The CDR3 length is 13 residues. The germline CDR1 and CDR2 sequences are MNHNS and SASEGT. The CDR3 loop is CASSRDMGEKLFF. CDR3 nucleotide sequence: TGTGCCAGCAGCCGGGACATGGGTGAAAAACTGTTTTTT.